Listed below are T cell receptor beta chains from one sample, sequenced in a study of cytomegalovirus exposure and HLA in healthy donors. Measured with immunoSEQ multiplex PCR; TCRdb has only the in-frame clones, and not every one. Among over 100,000 clones listed, roughly 80% were seen once. Sequencing was carried out using PBMCs. The source of these receptors is a man between 25 and 39 years old in good health and CMV-seronegative. The CDR3 runs from the conserved cysteine through the conserved F or W. Fields, in order: clone size, J gene, V gene, D gene, CDR3 protein, CDR3 DNA. The D gene is left open where the match is weak. Not every row has a clone size; where given, it reads once, few, many or a size class.

abundance: -; j_gene: TRBJ1-5; v_gene: TRBV19; d_gene: TRBD1; CDR3aa: CASSRYRGDNQPQHF; CDR3nt: TGTGCCAGTAGTAGATACAGGGGGGACAATCAGCCCCAGCATTTT
abundance: -; j_gene: TRBJ1-1; v_gene: TRBV9; d_gene: -; CDR3aa: CASSVGSGPNTEAFF; CDR3nt: TGTGCCAGCAGCGTGGGAAGCGGTCCGAACACTGAAGCTTTCTTT
abundance: -; j_gene: TRBJ2-7; v_gene: TRBV7-6; d_gene: -; CDR3aa: CASSGAPSYEQYF; CDR3nt: TGTGCCAGCAGCGGGGCACCTTCCTACGAGCAGTACTTC
abundance: -; j_gene: TRBJ1-2; v_gene: TRBV6-6; d_gene: TRBD1; CDR3aa: CASSWGQGGWAYTF; CDR3nt: TGTGCCAGCAGTTGGGGACAGGGTGGATGGGCCTACACCTTC
abundance: -; j_gene: TRBJ1-2; v_gene: TRBV12-5; d_gene: -; CDR3aa: CASGSDSNYGYTF; CDR3nt: TGTGCTAGTGGTTCGGACAGTAACTATGGCTACACCTTC
abundance: -; j_gene: TRBJ2-3; v_gene: TRBV9; d_gene: -; CDR3aa: CASSVGSSPQYF; CDR3nt: TGTGCCAGCAGCGTAGGTTCTAGTCCACAGTATTTT
abundance: -; j_gene: TRBJ2-5; v_gene: TRBV10-3; d_gene: -; CDR3aa: CAISDLPGEETQYF; CDR3nt: TGTGCCATCAGTGATCTCCCGGGGGAAGAGACCCAGTACTTC
abundance: few; j_gene: TRBJ1-5; v_gene: TRBV28; d_gene: -; CDR3aa: CAGQGGAGQPQHF; CDR3nt: TGTGCCGGACAAGGGGGGGCAGGTCAGCCCCAGCATTTT
abundance: -; j_gene: TRBJ2-7; v_gene: TRBV27; d_gene: -; CDR3aa: CASSWGPAGFYEQYF; CDR3nt: TGTGCCAGCAGTTGGGGGCCAGCGGGGTTCTACGAGCAGTACTTC
abundance: once; j_gene: TRBJ1-1; v_gene: TRBV9; d_gene: -; CDR3aa: CASSVTGSNTEAFF; CDR3nt: TGTGCCAGCAGCGTAACGGGATCGAACACTGAAGCTTTCTTT
abundance: -; j_gene: TRBJ2-3; v_gene: TRBV2; d_gene: -; CDR3aa: CASSEALPTGWGTDTQYF; CDR3nt: TGTGCCAGCAGTGAAGCTTTACCGACAGGATGGGGCACAGATACGCAGTATTTT
abundance: -; j_gene: TRBJ1-2; v_gene: TRBV28; d_gene: TRBD1; CDR3aa: CASSPGTGIADYGYTF; CDR3nt: TGTGCCAGCAGCCCCGGGACAGGGATCGCAGACTATGGCTACACCTTC
abundance: -; j_gene: TRBJ2-5; v_gene: TRBV28; d_gene: -; CDR3aa: CASGTSGTGPWEQYF; CDR3nt: TGTGCCAGCGGAACAAGCGGGACAGGACCCTGGGAGCAGTACTTC
abundance: -; j_gene: TRBJ2-5; v_gene: TRBV7-9; d_gene: TRBD1; CDR3aa: CASSSSRQGPETQYF; CDR3nt: TGTGCCAGCAGCTCGTCGAGACAGGGGCCGGAGACCCAGTACTTC
abundance: few; j_gene: TRBJ2-5; v_gene: TRBV4-3; d_gene: TRBD1; CDR3aa: CASSHSRQGMETQYF; CDR3nt: TGCGCCAGCAGCCACAGCAGACAGGGGATGGAGACCCAGTACTTC
abundance: -; j_gene: TRBJ1-1; v_gene: TRBV2; d_gene: -; CDR3aa: CASSEQVSTEAFF; CDR3nt: TGTGCCAGCAGTGAACAGGTGAGCACTGAAGCTTTCTTT
abundance: -; j_gene: TRBJ2-7; v_gene: TRBV7-6; d_gene: -; CDR3aa: CASSFLGVEQYF; CDR3nt: TGTGCCAGCAGCTTCCTCGGAGTGGAGCAGTACTTC
abundance: -; j_gene: TRBJ2-3; v_gene: TRBV10-2; d_gene: TRBD2; CDR3aa: CASRNSGGARTDTQYF; CDR3nt: TGCGCCAGCAGAAACAGCGGGGGGGCCCGCACAGATACGCAGTATTTT
abundance: few; j_gene: TRBJ1-4; v_gene: TRBV5-6; d_gene: TRBD1; CDR3aa: CASSSTGGNVGKLFF; CDR3nt: TGTGCCAGCAGCTCTACAGGGGGCAATGTCGGGAAACTGTTTTTT